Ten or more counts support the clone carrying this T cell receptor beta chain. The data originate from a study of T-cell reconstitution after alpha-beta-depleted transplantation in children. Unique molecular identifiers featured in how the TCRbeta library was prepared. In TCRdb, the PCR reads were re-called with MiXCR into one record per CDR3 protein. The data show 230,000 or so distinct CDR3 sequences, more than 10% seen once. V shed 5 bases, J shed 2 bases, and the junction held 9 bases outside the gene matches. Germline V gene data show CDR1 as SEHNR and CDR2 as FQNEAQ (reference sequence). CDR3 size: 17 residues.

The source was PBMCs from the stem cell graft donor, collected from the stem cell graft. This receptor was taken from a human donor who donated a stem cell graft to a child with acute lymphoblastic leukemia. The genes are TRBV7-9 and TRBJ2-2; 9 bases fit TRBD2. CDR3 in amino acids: CASSTSAGGINTGELFF. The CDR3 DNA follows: TGTGCCAGCAGCACCTCAGCGGGGGGAATCAACACCGGGGAGCTGTTTTTT.